Listed below are T cell receptor beta chains from one sample, sequenced in a study of post-analysis software for immune sequencing data. TCRdb re-called the PCR reads through MiXCR, storing one row per CDR3 protein. The sample lists hundreds of thousands of distinct CDR3 sequences; more than 50% were seen once. Sequencing was performed on blood. Receptors were obtained from a girl aged 2 to 9 with multiple sclerosis. Each CDR3 is given with its conserved first and last residue. D genes are given only for firm matches. Only some rows state a clone size, as once, few, many or a class for expanded clones.

clone_size	d_call	j_call	v_call	cdr3_nt	cdr3_aa
few	.	TRBJ2-1	TRBV9	TGTGCCAGCAGCGTAGTAGGACAGAACAATGAGCAGTTCTTC	CASSVVGQNNEQFF
.	TRBD2	TRBJ2-5	TRBV20-1	TGCAGTGCTCTCACTCTAGCGGGGATCAAACAAGAGACCCAGTACTTC	CSALTLAGIKQETQYF
.	.	TRBJ1-1	TRBV5-1	TGCGCCAGCAGCTTCGACGGGGAGGGTGAAGCTTTCTTT	CASSFDGEGEAFF
few	TRBD1	TRBJ2-5	TRBV13	TGTGCCAGCAGCCCGACGGGACAGGGAGGAGAGACCCAGTACTTC	CASSPTGQGGETQYF
.	TRBD2	TRBJ2-7	TRBV28	TGTGCCAGCAGTCCCTTAGCGGGCCCCTGGATCGAGCAGTACTTC	CASSPLAGPWIEQYF
.	.	TRBJ2-7	TRBV29-1	TGCAGCGTTCCAGGCAGCTACACCTCCTACGAGCAGTACTTC	CSVPGSYTSYEQYF
.	TRBD1	TRBJ2-1	TRBV19	TGTGCCAGTAGTACTACAGGGGTTGGATACAATGAGCAGTTCTTC	CASSTTGVGYNEQFF
.	.	TRBJ2-1	TRBV20-1	TGCAGTGCGCGAGGGAGGCTCTATGGGTATGAGCAGTTCTTC	CSARGRLYGYEQFF
.	.	TRBJ2-7	TRBV29-1	TGCAGCGTTGAAGACCGGGTCGCGGGTGTATCCTACGAGCAGTACTTC	CSVEDRVAGVSYEQYF
few	TRBD2	TRBJ2-3	TRBV5-1	TGCGCCAGCAGCTTGGTTGGTAGCGGGGTCAGCACAGATACGCAGTATTTT	CASSLVGSGVSTDTQYF
.	TRBD2	TRBJ2-1	TRBV6-2/TRBV6-3	TGTGCCAGCAGTTCCTTAGCGGGGAGGAGCTCCTACAATGAGCAGTTCTTC	CASSSLAGRSSYNEQFF
.	TRBD1	TRBJ2-4	TRBV4-3	TGCGCCAGCAGCCAAGAAAGAGGGGGCGGAGGGTACTTC	CASSQERGGGGYF
.	.	TRBJ1-6	TRBV7-9	TGTGCCAGCAGCCCCCAGGATTCACCCCCCCACTTT	CASSPQDSPPHF
.	.	TRBJ2-5	TRBV6-2/TRBV6-3	TGTGCCAGCAGTTACTATTATCGGAGGAGGGGCCCACAAGAGACCCAGTACTTC	CASSYYYRRRGPQETQYF
.	.	TRBJ1-5	TRBV5-1	TGCGCCAGCAGCCCGACTGGAGGGAGGGGCAATCAGCCCCAGCATTTT	CASSPTGGRGNQPQHF
.	.	TRBJ2-1	TRBV20-1	TGCAGTGCACCCGGGGCCCTGACTAGTTCAGATGTGTCCTACAATGAGCAGTTCTTC	CSAPGALTSSDVSYNEQFF
.	TRBD2	TRBJ2-1	TRBV10-3	TGTGCCATCAAACAGCGGGAGGGCGGGGATGAGCAGTTCTTC	CAIKQREGGDEQFF
.	TRBD1	TRBJ1-2	TRBV12-3/TRBV12-4	TGTGCCAGCAGTCACAACCCCGGACAGGGGGGCGGCTACACCTTC	CASSHNPGQGGGYTF
few	.	TRBJ1-2	TRBV12-3/TRBV12-4	TGTGCCAGCAGTTCTCGGAGCGGGGAGATGGGTGGCTACACCTTC	CASSSRSGEMGGYTF
.	TRBD2	TRBJ2-3	TRBV18	TGTGCCAGCATCGCAACCGCTAGCGGGGTAGATACGCAGTATTTT	CASIATASGVDTQYF
.	.	TRBJ2-1	TRBV20-1	TGCAGTGCTAGCGGGGGCAGAGGCTCCTACAATGAGCAGTTCTTC	CSASGGRGSYNEQFF
few	TRBD2	TRBJ2-5	TRBV4-2	TGTGCCAGCAGCCAGCGGCCTAGCGGGGGGAAAGAGACCCAGTACTTC	CASSQRPSGGKETQYF
once	TRBD1	TRBJ1-2	TRBV7-9	TGTGCCAGCAGCCGACCCAGACAGGGGGATACCTATGGCTACACCTTC	CASSRPRQGDTYGYTF
.	TRBD2	TRBJ2-1	TRBV14	TGTGCCAGCAGCCAAGCGGGACTAGCCCCCAATGAGCAGTTCTTC	CASSQAGLAPNEQFF
.	TRBD1	TRBJ1-5	TRBV5-5	TGTGCCAGCAGCCCTTTCGACAGGGGATTCAATCAGCCCCAGCATTTT	CASSPFDRGFNQPQHF
few	.	TRBJ2-7	TRBV29-1	TGCAGCGTTGTCGGGGGCATCCCAGTCGAGCAGTACTTC	CSVVGGIPVEQYF
.	.	TRBJ2-5	TRBV5-4	TGTGCCAGCAGCTTGGGTATCGGGACTGCAGAAGAGACCCAGTACTTC	CASSLGIGTAEETQYF
.	.	TRBJ2-7	TRBV7-9	TGTGCCAGCAGCACCCCGGGGAGGGAGCAGTACTTC	CASSTPGREQYF
.	TRBD1	TRBJ2-7	TRBV9	TGTGCCAGCAGCCCTTACAGGGGACGGTCCTACGAGCAGTACTTC	CASSPYRGRSYEQYF
.	TRBD2	TRBJ2-5	TRBV7-2	TGTGCCAGCAGCTTAGGGGGACTAGCGGGGGGCCTTAGAGAGACCCAGTACTTC	CASSLGGLAGGLRETQYF
few	.	TRBJ1-2	TRBV6-2/TRBV6-3	TGTGCCAGCAGTTACTCACAGGGCGTCCTCTATGGCTACACCTTC	CASSYSQGVLYGYTF
few	.	TRBJ1-2	TRBV11-2	TGTGCCAGCAGCTTAACCAGGGTCGATGGCTACACCTTC	CASSLTRVDGYTF
.	.	TRBJ2-7	TRBV18	TGTGCCAGCTCACCACTTAGATGGGAAGGCTCCTACGAGCAGTACTTC	CASSPLRWEGSYEQYF
.	TRBD2	TRBJ2-3	TRBV29-1	TGCAGCGTTGCGGTAACGGGGCTAGCGGGCACAGATACGCAGTATTTT	CSVAVTGLAGTDTQYF
few	.	TRBJ2-4	TRBV10-3	TGTGCCACAAGAGAGATGGAAGAGCAGTACTTC	CATREMEEQYF
.	TRBD2	TRBJ2-1	TRBV9	TGTGCCAGCAGCGTACTTAGCGGGAGCGGTTACAATGAGCAGTTCTTC	CASSVLSGSGYNEQFF
.	.	TRBJ1-5	TRBV4-1	TGCGCCAGCAGCCAAGACAGCCGGGTTGGGTACCCCCAGCATTTT	CASSQDSRVGYPQHF
.	.	TRBJ2-3	TRBV6-1	TGTGCCAGCAGTGAATTTTTGTGGGGGTCGTCATTTGGGCCCACAGATACGCAGTATTTT	CASSEFLWGSSFGPTDTQYF
.	TRBD2	TRBJ2-1	TRBV4-1	TGCGCCAGCAGTCCGGGAGGGCCGGGGAATGAGCAGTTCTTC	CASSPGGPGNEQFF
.	.	TRBJ2-1	TRBV20-1	TGCAGTGCGCTAGCTCCGGAAGGCTACAATGAGCAGTTCTTC	CSALAPEGYNEQFF